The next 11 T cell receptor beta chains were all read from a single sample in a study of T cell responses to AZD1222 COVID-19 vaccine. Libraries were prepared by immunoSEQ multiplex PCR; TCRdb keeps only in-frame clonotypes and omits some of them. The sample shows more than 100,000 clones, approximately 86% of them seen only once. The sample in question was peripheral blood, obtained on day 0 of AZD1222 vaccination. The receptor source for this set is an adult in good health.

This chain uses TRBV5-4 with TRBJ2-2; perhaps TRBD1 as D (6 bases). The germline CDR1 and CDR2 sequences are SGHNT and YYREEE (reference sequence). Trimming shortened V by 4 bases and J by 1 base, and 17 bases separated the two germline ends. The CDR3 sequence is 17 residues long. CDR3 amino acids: CASSTGQTPGNTGELFF. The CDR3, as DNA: TGTGCCAGCAGCACCGGACAGACTCCTGGGAACACCGGGGAGCTGTTTTTT.

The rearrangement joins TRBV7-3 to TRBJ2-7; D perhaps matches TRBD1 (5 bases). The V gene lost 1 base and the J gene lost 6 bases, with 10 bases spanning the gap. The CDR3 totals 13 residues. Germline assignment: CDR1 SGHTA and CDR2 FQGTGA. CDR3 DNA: TGTGCCAGCAGCTTAATGCAGGGTGGCGAGCAGTACTTC. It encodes CASSLMQGGEQYF.

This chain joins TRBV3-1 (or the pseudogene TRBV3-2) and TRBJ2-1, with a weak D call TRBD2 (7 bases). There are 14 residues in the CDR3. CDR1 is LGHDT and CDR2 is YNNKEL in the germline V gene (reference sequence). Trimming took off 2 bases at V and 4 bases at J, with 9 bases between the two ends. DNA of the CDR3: TGTGCCAGCAGCCAAAGGGGGGGGTACAATGAGCAGTTCTTC. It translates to CASSQRGGYNEQFF.

CDR3 in amino acids: CASSPRTNSGNTIYF. CDR3 sequence (DNA): TGTGCCAGCAGCCCCCGAACCAACTCTGGAAACACCATATATTTT. The rearrangement links TRBV9 to TRBJ1-3, with D uncertain. Germline CDR1 SGDLS, CDR2 YYNGEE. V was trimmed by 4 bases and J by 0 bases, leaving 11 bases between them. This CDR3 contains 15 residues.

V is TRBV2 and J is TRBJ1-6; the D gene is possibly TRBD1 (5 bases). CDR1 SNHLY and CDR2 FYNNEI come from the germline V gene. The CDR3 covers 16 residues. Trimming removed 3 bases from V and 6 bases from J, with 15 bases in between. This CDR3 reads CASSDRVGVGNSPLHF. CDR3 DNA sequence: TGTGCCAGCAGTGATCGTGTGGGGGTAGGTAATTCACCCCTCCACTTT.

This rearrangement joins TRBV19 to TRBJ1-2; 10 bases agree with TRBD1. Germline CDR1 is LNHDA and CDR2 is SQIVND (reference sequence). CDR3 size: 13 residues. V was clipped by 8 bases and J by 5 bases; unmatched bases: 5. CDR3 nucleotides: TGTGCCAGTCGGACAGGGGGGAGGTATGGCTACACCTTC. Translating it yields CASRTGGRYGYTF.

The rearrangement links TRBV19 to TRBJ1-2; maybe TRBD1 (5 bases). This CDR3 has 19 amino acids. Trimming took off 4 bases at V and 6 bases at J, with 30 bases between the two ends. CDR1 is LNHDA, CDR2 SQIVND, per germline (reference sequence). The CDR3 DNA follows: TGTGCCAGTAGTACCCTCCACGGGACTTTGGACGTCTTAACGGATGGCTACACCTTC. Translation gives CASSTLHGTLDVLTDGYTF.

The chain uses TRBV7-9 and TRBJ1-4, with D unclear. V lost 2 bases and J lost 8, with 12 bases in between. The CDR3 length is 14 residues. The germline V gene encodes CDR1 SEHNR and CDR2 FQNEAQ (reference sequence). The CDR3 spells CASSLFQREEKLFF. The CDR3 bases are TGTGCCAGCAGCTTATTCCAACGAGAGGAAAAACTGTTTTTT.

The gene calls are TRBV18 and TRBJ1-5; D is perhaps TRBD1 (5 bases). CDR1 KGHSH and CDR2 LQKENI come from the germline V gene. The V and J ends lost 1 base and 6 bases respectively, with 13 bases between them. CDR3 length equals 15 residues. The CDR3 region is CASSPQAGKGQPQHF. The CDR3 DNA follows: TGTGCCAGCTCACCACAGGCAGGGAAAGGTCAGCCCCAGCATTTT.

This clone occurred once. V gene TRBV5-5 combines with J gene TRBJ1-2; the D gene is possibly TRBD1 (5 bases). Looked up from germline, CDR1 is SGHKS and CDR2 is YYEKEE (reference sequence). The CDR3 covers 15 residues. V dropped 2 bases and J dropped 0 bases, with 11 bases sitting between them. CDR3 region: CASSLAGGSNYGYTF. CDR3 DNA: TGTGCCAGCAGCTTAGCGGGGGGGTCTAACTATGGCTACACCTTC.

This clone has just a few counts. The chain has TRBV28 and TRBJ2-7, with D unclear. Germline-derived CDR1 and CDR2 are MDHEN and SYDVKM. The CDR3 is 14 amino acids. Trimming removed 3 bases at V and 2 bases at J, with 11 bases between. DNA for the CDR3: TGTGCCAGCAGTTTCCGGACCGTTGCCTACGAGCAGTACTTC. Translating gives CASSFRTVAYEQYF.